The 16 T cell receptor beta chains presented below share a single source sample, sequenced in a study of T cell responses to AZD1222 COVID-19 vaccine. Profiled with immunoSEQ multiplex PCR; TCRdb holds only in-frame clones, not every one. The table lists under 85,000 clones, about nine tenths of them singletons. The sequencing here drew on peripheral blood, taken 28 days after the second AZD1222 dose. The receptors derive from an adult who received the AZD1222 COVID-19 vaccine.

V is TRBV19 and J is TRBJ2-1; D is possibly TRBD2 (5 bases). The CDR3 sequence is 15 residues long. Trimming cost V 7 bases and J 7 bases, with 20 bases left between them. CDR1 is LNHDA and CDR2 is SQIVND in the germline V gene (reference sequence). The CDR3, as DNA: TGTGCCAGTACCCTTGAAAGCGGCGAGTGGAATGAGCAGTTCTTC. Translating gives CASTLESGEWNEQFF.

The DNA for the CDR3 is TGTGCCAGCAGCCAAGGGTGGTTCCAGGCCAACGTCCTGACTTTC. The encoded protein is CASSQGWFQANVLTF. The chain carries TRBV3-1 (or the pseudogene TRBV3-2) and TRBJ2-6, with D unclear. Germline V gives CDR1 LGHDT, CDR2 YNNKEL (reference sequence). Trimming removed 1 base at V and 6 bases at J, with 10 bases between. This CDR3 region has 15 residues.

Written as DNA, the CDR3 is TGTGCCAGCTCATCCGGGACTCACAATGAGCAGTTCTTC. It translates to CASSSGTHNEQFF. The chain uses TRBV18 and TRBJ2-1, with a tentative D call TRBD2 (6 bases). CDR3 length: 13 amino acids. Germline CDR1 is KGHSH and CDR2 is LQKENI. V lost 5 bases and J 5 bases, leaving 10 bases between the germline ends.

The J gene is TRBJ2-7, the V gene TRBV4-1; 8 nucleotides align to TRBD2. CDR1 MGHRA and CDR2 YSYEKL come from the germline V gene. The CDR3 sequence is 16 residues long. Germline trimming cut 1 base from V and 3 bases from J; bases unmatched to any gene: 8. CDR3 residues: CASSQAPSGPHYEQYF. In DNA form, the CDR3 reads TGCGCCAGCAGCCAAGCACCTAGCGGGCCTCACTACGAGCAGTACTTC.

The rearrangement uses TRBV10-3 and TRBJ1-2; D possibly corresponds to TRBD1 (6 bases). The CDR3 runs to 14 residues. Between the trimmed V and J ends, which lost 6 bases and 4 bases, there was a span of 15 bases. CDR1 is ENHRY and CDR2 is SYGVKD in the germline V gene. CDR3 loop: CAIRMAGDGYGYTF. Here the CDR3 DNA reads TGTGCCATCAGGATGGCAGGGGACGGCTATGGCTACACCTTC.

The V gene is TRBV3-1 (or the pseudogene TRBV3-2), the J gene TRBJ2-5; 8 bases are a match to TRBD2. CDR1 and CDR2 from the germline V gene are LGHDT and YNNKEL (reference sequence). The CDR3 runs 16 residues. Trimming took 0 bases from V and 6 from J; bases not matched to a gene: 9. DNA of the CDR3: TGTGCCAGCAGCCAAGAGGTCGGGAGGGCCTTAAAGACCCAGTACTTC. Translation: CASSQEVGRALKTQYF.

The chain combines TRBV7-3 with TRBJ1-1; tentatively, D is TRBD1 (6 bases). CDR1 and CDR2 (germline): SGHTA, FQGTGA. This CDR3 has 13 amino acids. The V end was cut by 2 bases, the J end by 9 bases, with 13 bases between. The CDR3 region has the DNA TGTGCCAGCAGCTTACATCGGGGGGCTCAAGCTTTCTTT. It yields the protein CASSLHRGAQAFF.

V usage is TRBV30 and J usage is TRBJ2-3, with D possibly being TRBD1 or TRBD2 (5 bases each). V was pared by 1 base and J by 1 base, with 18 bases between. This CDR3 region has 17 residues. Looked up from germline, CDR1 is GTSNPN and CDR2 is SVGIG (reference sequence). CDR3 nucleotide sequence: TGTGCCTGGAGTGGCTACGATGGGGGTTCTGGCACAGATACGCAGTATTTT. It is translated as CAWSGYDGGSGTDTQYF.

The rearrangement links TRBV5-1 to TRBJ2-3; D might be TRBD2 (6 bases). In germline, CDR1 is SGHRS, CDR2 YFSETQ. There are 14 residues in the CDR3. Trimming took 4 bases from V and 3 from J, leaving 12 bases between them. CDR3 bases: TGCGCCAGCAGCCACCAGGAGGGAACAGATACGCAGTATTTT. It codes for CASSHQEGTDTQYF.

The chain recombines TRBV10-3 with TRBJ1-5; 8 bases align to TRBD1. The CDR3 has 14 amino acids. The J segment lost 8 bases and the V segment lost 2 bases, leaving 5 bases of the junction unmatched. The V gene's germline CDR1 is ENHRY and CDR2 SYGVKD. CDR3 in DNA: TGTGCCATCAGTGAGGGACAGGGCTCGGAGCCCCAGCATTTT. Protein: CAISEGQGSEPQHF.

The V gene is TRBV10-3, the J gene TRBJ1-1, with D possibly matching TRBD1 (6 bases). Trimming cost V 8 bases and J 0 bases, with 13 bases left between them. From germline, CDR1 is ENHRY and CDR2 SYGVKD. The CDR3 loop spans 14 amino acids. CDR3 in DNA: TGTGCCATCGGGGCAGGGGACATGAACACTGAAGCTTTCTTT. The encoded protein is CAIGAGDMNTEAFF.

Here the CDR3 DNA reads TGTGCCATCAGTGAGTTAAATGAGCAGTTCTTC. This sequence encodes CAISELNEQFF. The chain joins TRBV10-3 to TRBJ2-1; no firm D call. The CDR3 runs 11 residues. In germline, CDR1 is ENHRY, CDR2 SYGVKD. V was clipped by 1 base and J by 7 bases, with 2 bases between them.

In its sample, this clone was seen a few times. This specimen includes other DNA sequences encoding the same CDR3. The V gene is TRBV3-1 (or the pseudogene TRBV3-2), the J gene TRBJ1-3; D remains ambiguous. Trimming took off 3 bases at V and 0 bases at J, with 0 bases between the two ends. This CDR3 comprises 12 residues. The V gene's germline CDR1 is LGHDT and CDR2 YNNKEL (reference sequence). CDR3 region: CASSHSGNTIYF. For the CDR3, the DNA is TGTGCCAGCAGCCACTCTGGAAACACCATATATTTT.

The genes are TRBV7-9 and TRBJ2-7; D is uncertain. The CDR3 sequence is 13 residues long. Trimming removed 6 bases from V and 4 bases from J, with 13 bases in between. Germline V gives CDR1 SEHNR, CDR2 FQNEAQ (reference sequence). CDR3 protein: CASRNGASYEQYF. Written as DNA, the CDR3 is TGTGCCAGCAGGAACGGAGCCTCTTACGAGCAGTACTTC.

V is TRBV11-3 and J is TRBJ1-2, with D possibly being TRBD1 (5 bases). The CDR3 is made up of 15 amino acids. Per the germline V gene, CDR1 is SGHNT and CDR2 is YENEEA. Trimming took 5 bases from V and 0 from J, leaving 13 bases between them. CDR3 sequence: CASSPRTPANYGYTF. CDR3 nucleotides: TGTGCCAGCAGCCCCCGGACACCCGCTAACTATGGCTACACCTTC.

This chain joins TRBV19 and TRBJ1-2; TRBD1 agrees at 8 bases. The CDR3 spans 14 residues. The germline gives CDR1 LNHDA, CDR2 SQIVND (reference sequence). The J segment lost 7 bases and the V segment lost 2 bases, leaving 6 bases of the junction unmatched. The CDR3: CASSIQAGTGGYTF. CDR3 DNA: TGTGCCAGTAGTATACAGGCAGGGACAGGTGGCTACACCTTC.